The 27 T cell receptor beta chains given below trace back to one sample, sequenced in a study of technical replicates of blood from four donors. The table came from immunoSEQ multiplex PCR; TCRdb's copy has only in-frame clones and leaves some out. The data contain tens of thousands of clones, just under 95% of them singletons. The sequencing sample was made of PBMCs. The source is a human donor in good health. Some clones in this sample may be carry-over from other donors' samples.

V and J are TRBV14 and TRBJ2-7, with a tentative D call TRBD2 (6 bases). The CDR3 contains 16 residues. Deletions cut 0 bases from V and 2 bases from J, with 14 bases between. The V gene's germline CDR1 is SGHDN and CDR2 FVKESK. CDR3 residues: CASSQDGPGLTYEQYF. CDR3 bases: TGTGCCAGCAGCCAAGATGGGCCGGGACTCACCTACGAGCAGTACTTC.

CDR3: CASTQRVDNEQFF. The CDR3, as DNA: TGTGCCAGCACGCAGCGGGTCGACAATGAGCAGTTCTTC. This chain connects TRBV2 to TRBJ2-1, with D possibly matching TRBD2 (6 bases). Trimming stripped 7 bases from V and 5 bases from J, with 12 bases between. In germline, CDR1 is SNHLY, CDR2 FYNNEI. This CDR3 has 13 residues.

The J gene is TRBJ2-7, the V gene TRBV6-5; tentative D call: TRBD1 (5 bases). This CDR3 is built from 14 residues. Trimming cost V 5 bases and J 6 bases, with 17 bases left between them. Germline V gives CDR1 MNHEY, CDR2 SVGAGI. For the CDR3, the DNA is TGTGCCAGCAGTATAGACAGAAGAGGAAGCGAGCAGTACTTC. Its translation is CASSIDRRGSEQYF.

This CDR3 reads CASSSSGRVGNEQFF. In nucleotides, the CDR3 is TGTGCCAGCAGTTCTAGCGGGAGAGTTGGGAATGAGCAGTTCTTC. This rearrangement joins TRBV6-5 to TRBJ2-1; TRBD2 matches 10 bases. The CDR3 loop spans 15 amino acids. The V segment lost 4 bases and the J segment 7 bases; nucleotides outside the gene matches: 7. The germline V gene encodes CDR1 MNHEY and CDR2 SVGAGI.

The V gene is TRBV29-1, the J gene TRBJ2-5; 7 nucleotides agree with TRBD2. Unmatched junction bases numbered 3, after V lost 7 bases and J lost 4 bases. The CDR3 length is 11 residues. Germline CDR1 reads SQVTM; CDR2 reads ANQGSEA. The CDR3 spells CSGGGSETQYF. CDR3 in DNA: TGCAGCGGGGGGGGATCAGAGACCCAGTACTTC.

This chain joins TRBV11-2 and TRBJ2-1, with TRBD2 matching over 10 bases. Germline CDR1 SGHAT, CDR2 FQNNGV. The junction had 5 bases not matched to a gene; V was cut back by 5 bases and J by 4 bases. The CDR3 runs 15 residues. CDR3 nucleotides: TGTGCCAGCAGCCCGAGACTAGCGGGTTACAATGAGCAGTTCTTC. Its translation: CASSPRLAGYNEQFF.

The V gene is TRBV2, the J gene TRBJ1-2, with 8 positions matching TRBD1. The length of the CDR3 is 14 residues. Trimming took 3 bases from V and 5 from J; bases not matched to a gene: 5. From germline, CDR1 is SNHLY and CDR2 FYNNEI. In DNA form, the CDR3 reads TGTGCCAGCAGTGAGGCAGGGGGCAGGTATGGCTACACCTTC. It is translated as CASSEAGGRYGYTF. The full variable domain, rest sourced from reference TRBV2 and TRBJ1-2, is EPEVTQTPSHQVTQMGQEVILRCVPISNHLYFYWYRQILGQKVEFLVSFYNNEISEKSEIFDDQFSVERPDGSNFTLKIRSTKLEDSAMYFCASSEAGGRYGYTFGSGTRLTVV.

In this sample, this clone turned up a few times. The chain combines TRBV7-9 with TRBJ2-5; 8 bases are shared with TRBD2. From germline, CDR1 is SEHNR and CDR2 FQNEAQ (reference sequence). The CDR3 runs 18 residues. V lost 0 bases, J lost 7 bases, and 16 bases stayed unmatched. CDR3 coding DNA: TGTGCCAGCAGCTTAGCGCTAGGGGCAGCGGGAGATCTTGGGACCCAGTACTTC. It specifies CASSLALGAAGDLGTQYF.

The chain uses TRBV6-5 and TRBJ1-2, with 7 bases that match TRBD1. Germline V gives CDR1 MNHEY, CDR2 SVGAGI. J was trimmed by 7 bases and V by 3 bases; bases with no gene match: 8. This CDR3 is built from 14 residues. The CDR3 DNA reads as TGTGCCAGCAGTTATAACAGGGGCGGAGCTGGCTACACCTTC. It codes for CASSYNRGGAGYTF.

J is TRBJ1-5 and V is TRBV29-1; D is perhaps TRBD1 (6 bases). Germline V gene data show CDR1 as SQVTM and CDR2 as ANQGSEA. V was pared by 5 bases and J by 4 bases, with 9 bases between. CDR3 length equals 12 residues. This CDR3 reads CSVWDNNQPQHF. In DNA, the CDR3 is TGCAGCGTTTGGGACAATAATCAGCCCCAGCATTTT.

The chain combines TRBV4-3 with TRBJ2-5; perhaps TRBD1 as D (5 bases). This CDR3 is built from 15 residues. CDR1 and CDR2 from the germline V gene are LGHNA and YSLEER. Trimming left V 4 bases short and J 0 bases short, with 12 bases between. CDR3 loop: CASSPRVRDQETQYF. The CDR3 DNA is TGCGCCAGCAGCCCAAGAGTCAGGGACCAAGAGACCCAGTACTTC.

This clone was seen more than once but under ten times. V gene TRBV7-8 combines with J gene TRBJ2-1, with 14 bases identical to TRBD2. V lost 2 bases to trimming and J lost 6 bases; unmatched junction nucleotides: 9. The CDR3 runs to 18 residues. Germline V CDR1 and CDR2: SGHVS, FQNEAQ. The CDR3 DNA follows: TGTGCCAGCAGCTTACACTGGGGGACTAGCGGGAGAAGCAATGAGCAGTTCTTC. Protein product: CASSLHWGTSGRSNEQFF.

This rearrangement joins TRBV5-4 to TRBJ2-3; D remains unclear. CDR3 length: 13 residues. Trimming pared 0 bases from V and 3 bases from J, leaving 5 bases between. Germline CDR1 SGHNT, CDR2 YYREEE (reference sequence). CDR3 sequence: CASSLDNTDTQYF. The CDR3 DNA sequence: TGTGCCAGCAGCTTGGACAATACAGATACGCAGTATTTT.

The rearrangement links TRBV15 to TRBJ1-4, with TRBD1 matching 9 bases. The germline V gene encodes CDR1 LNHNV and CDR2 YYDKDF (reference sequence). Germline trimming cut 1 base from V and 8 bases from J; bases unmatched to any gene: 5. The CDR3 is made up of 15 amino acids. The CDR3 nucleotides read TGTGCCACCAGCAGAGCGACCGGACAGGGGGAAAAACTGTTTTTT. This encodes CATSRATGQGEKLFF. Full variable domain (outside the CDR3, taken from reference TRBV15 and TRBJ1-4): DAMVIQNPRYQVTQFGKPVTLSCSQTLNHNVMYWYQQKSSQAPKLLFHYYDKDFNNEADTPDNFQSRRPNTSFCFLDIRSPGLGDTAMYLCATSRATGQGEKLFFGSGTQLSVL.

The chain combines TRBV7-2 with TRBJ2-7; D gene ambiguous. This CDR3 has 15 amino acids. Trimming removed 4 bases from V and 5 bases from J, with 18 bases in between. Germline V gene sequence: CDR1 SGHTA, CDR2 FQGNSA. The CDR3 bases are TGTGCCAGCAGCTCGAAAACAGTATCCGGCCACGAGCAGTACTTC. Translation gives CASSSKTVSGHEQYF.

The rearrangement joins TRBV4-3 to TRBJ2-2; D unresolved. Germline values: CDR1 LGHNA, CDR2 YSLEER. The V end was cut by 1 base, the J end by 6 bases, with 9 bases between. The CDR3 runs to 14 residues. CDR3 DNA: TGCGCCAGCAGCCAAGCTTCCCGCGCCGGGGAGCTGTTTTTT. Translation gives CASSQASRAGELFF.

The chain joins TRBV18 to TRBJ1-1, with TRBD1 matching over 7 bases. This CDR3 spans 14 amino acids. CDR1 is KGHSH and CDR2 is LQKENI in the germline V gene. Trimming at V came to 6 bases and at J to 0 bases, leaving 4 bases not matched to a gene. CDR3 bases: TGTGCCAGCTCGACAGGGATCATGAACACTGAAGCTTTCTTT. Amino acids: CASSTGIMNTEAFF.

V gene TRBV2 combines with J gene TRBJ2-2; D is uncertain. The CDR3 has 11 amino acids. Germline CDR1 and CDR2: SNHLY and FYNNEI. The V gene lost 2 bases and the J gene lost 7 bases, with 2 bases spanning the gap. CDR3 coding DNA: TGTGCCAGCAGTGAATACGGGGAGCTGTTTTTT. Amino acid sequence: CASSEYGELFF.

The chain has TRBV23-1 and TRBJ2-3; D is uncertain. TRBV23-1 is filed as an ORF, its function uncertain. The CDR3 is 15 amino acids. V lost 0 bases and J 6 bases, leaving 13 bases between the germline ends. The CDR3 DNA reads TGCGCCAGCAGTCAATCAGGAGAACCGCGGGATACGCAGTATTTT. Translated, it gives CASSQSGEPRDTQYF.

V and J are TRBV6-5 and TRBJ1-2; D is perhaps TRBD1 (5 bases). The CDR3 has 15 residues. Trimming took off 3 bases at V and 7 bases at J, with 18 bases between the two ends. Germline CDR1 MNHEY, CDR2 SVGAGI. DNA for the CDR3: TGTGCCAGCAGTTATTTATCCCAGGGCTCGCTTGGCTACACCTTC. This sequence encodes CASSYLSQGSLGYTF.

The rearrangement links TRBV2 to TRBJ1-5; D remains unclear. With 4 bases removed from V and 0 bases from J, the gap between germline ends came to 19 bases. CDR1 and CDR2 (germline): SNHLY, FYNNEI. The CDR3 is made up of 18 amino acids. The CDR3 here is CASSGRIPNRVSNQPQHF. CDR3 nucleotide sequence: TGTGCCAGCAGTGGACGGATCCCAAACCGGGTTAGCAATCAGCCCCAGCATTTT.

The rearrangement links TRBV18 to TRBJ2-5; the D is unclear. Germline V CDR1 and CDR2: KGHSH, LQKENI. V lost 2 bases and J 3 bases, leaving 4 bases between the germline ends. This CDR3 spans 12 amino acids. CDR3 in DNA: TGTGCCAGCTCACCAGAGGAAGAGACCCAGTACTTC. It yields the protein CASSPEEETQYF. The variable domain in full, with the rest retrieved from reference TRBV18 and TRBJ2-5, is NAGVMQNPRHLVRRRGQEARLRCSPMKGHSHVYWYRQLPEEGLKFMVYLQKENIIDESGMPKERFSAEFPKEGPSILRIQQVVRGDSAAYFCASSPEEETQYFGPGTRLLVL.

The chain recombines TRBV11-1 with TRBJ2-5; TRBD1 matches at 7 bases. The CDR3 consists of 14 residues. With V trimmed by 4 bases and J by 1 base, 3 bases remained unmatched. Germline V gene sequence: CDR1 SGHAT, CDR2 FQDESV (reference sequence). This CDR3 is CASSYGTAQETQYF. The CDR3 DNA sequence: TGTGCCAGCAGCTACGGGACAGCCCAAGAGACCCAGTACTTC.

The rearrangement uses TRBV21-1 and TRBJ1-2; TRBD1, the D gene given by the table, was not confirmed from the DNA. TRBV21-1 is designated a pseudogene. The CDR3 totals 13 residues. The CDR3 coding sequence is TGTGCCAGCCAGGTGAGTTCTAACTATGGCTACACCTTC. It translates to CASQVSSNYGYTF.

The CDR3 region is CASSWDRPNTGELFF. The CDR3 region has the DNA TGTGCCAGTAGTTGGGACAGACCGAACACCGGGGAGCTGTTTTTT. The J gene is TRBJ2-2, the V gene TRBV19, with TRBD1 matching 7 bases. Germline V gives CDR1 LNHDA, CDR2 SQIVND (reference sequence). The CDR3 runs to 15 residues. Trimming took 5 bases from V and 0 from J; bases not matched to a gene: 3.

The chain is built from TRBV30 and TRBJ1-4; D not certain. V was shortened by 4 bases and J by 4 bases, with 7 bases between the two germline ends. The CDR3 is 12 amino acids. Germline V lookup: CDR1 GTSNPN, CDR2 SVGIG (reference sequence). DNA of the CDR3: TGTGCCTGGATGGAGGGTAATGAAAAACTGTTTTTT. Translated: CAWMEGNEKLFF.

The chain links TRBV14 to TRBJ2-1; 9 bases are shared with TRBD1. Germline CDR1 SGHDN, CDR2 FVKESK. The CDR3 loop spans 16 amino acids. V dropped 1 base and J dropped 8; count of bases not matched to a gene: 9. The CDR3: CASSQGAGTGFYEQFF. CDR3 coding DNA: TGTGCCAGCAGCCAAGGGGCCGGGACAGGGTTCTATGAGCAGTTCTTC.